This TCR beta chain was recorded in a study of blood T cell repertoires in COVID-19. Across the whole study: From T cells, B-cell-depleted T cells, or PBMCs came the material, which was cDNA or gDNA.

Measured with immunoSEQ multiplex PCR; TCRdb has only the in-frame clones, and not every one. The repertoire has about 320,000 clones, over 85% of them found once; the top ten carry 2.6%. Participant-given clinical history determined each cohort assignment. Material for sequencing was PBMCs or T cells enriched from blood (not recorded which). The receptor's source is a man aged 55 to 69 who had recovered from COVID-19.

The CDR3 loop is CASSYGTGVSYNEQFF. The CDR3, as DNA: TGTGCCAGCAGTTACGGGACAGGGGTTAGCTACAATGAGCAGTTCTTC. The rearrangement links TRBV6-5 to TRBJ2-1, with 10 bases matching TRBD1. The CDR3 length is 16 residues. V gave up 2 bases and J gave up 3 bases; unmatched junction bases: 4. Germline CDR1 MNHEY, CDR2 SVGAGI.